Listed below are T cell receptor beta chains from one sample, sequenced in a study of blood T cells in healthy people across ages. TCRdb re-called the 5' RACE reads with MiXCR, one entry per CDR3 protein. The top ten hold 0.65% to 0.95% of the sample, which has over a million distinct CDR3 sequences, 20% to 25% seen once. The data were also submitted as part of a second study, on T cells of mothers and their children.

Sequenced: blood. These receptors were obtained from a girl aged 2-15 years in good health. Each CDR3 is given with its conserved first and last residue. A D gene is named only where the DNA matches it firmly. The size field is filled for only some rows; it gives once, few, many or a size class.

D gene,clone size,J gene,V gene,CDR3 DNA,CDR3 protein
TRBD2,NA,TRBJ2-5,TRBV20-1,TGCAGTGCTAGCCTGACTAGCGGGGAGATAGGGACCCAGTACTTC,CSASLTSGEIGTQYF
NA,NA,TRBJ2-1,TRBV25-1,TGTGCCAGCAGGGGGACTCCTTCCAATGAGCAGTTCTTC,CASRGTPSNEQFF
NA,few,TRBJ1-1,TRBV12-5,TGTGCTAGTGCCCGGGAGGAGGGCCCCAAGAACACTGAAGCTTTCTTT,CASAREEGPKNTEAFF
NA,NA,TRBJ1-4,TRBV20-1,TGCAGTGCTAGAGACGAGGAAAAACTGTTTTTT,CSARDEEKLFF
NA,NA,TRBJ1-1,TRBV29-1,TGCAGCGTTGAGGGGAGGGGGACTGAAGCTTTCTTT,CSVEGRGTEAFF
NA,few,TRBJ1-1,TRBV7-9,TGTGCCAGCAGCTCCCCGACAGCTAACACTGAAGCTTTCTTT,CASSSPTANTEAFF
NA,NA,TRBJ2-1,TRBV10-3,TGTGCCATCAGCAGGGGGGATGAGCAGTTCTTC,CAISRGDEQFF
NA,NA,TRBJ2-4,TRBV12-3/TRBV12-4,TGTGCCAGCAGTTTAACGGAGTCAAAAGGGAAAGACATTCAGTACTTC,CASSLTESKGKDIQYF
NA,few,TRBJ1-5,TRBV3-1,TGTGCCAGCAGCCAGGAGGGGGGTCAGCCCCAGCATTTT,CASSQEGGQPQHF
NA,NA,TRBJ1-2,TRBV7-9,TGTGCCAGCAGCTTAATCCAGGGGCCTAACTATGGCTACACCTTC,CASSLIQGPNYGYTF
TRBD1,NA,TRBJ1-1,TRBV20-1,TGCAGTGCGAACCAGGGGGTCGGTACTGAAGCTTTCTTT,CSANQGVGTEAFF
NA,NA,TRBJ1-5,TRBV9,TGTGCCAGCAGCGTAGAATATGATCAGCCCCAGCATTTT,CASSVEYDQPQHF
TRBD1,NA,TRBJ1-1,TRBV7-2,TGTGCCAGCAGCGGAAGGGACAGCACCTACACTGAAGCTTTCTTT,CASSGRDSTYTEAFF
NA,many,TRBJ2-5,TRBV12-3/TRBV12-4,TGTGCCAGCAGTTTTCGGGGCTTAGAGACCCAGTACTTC,CASSFRGLETQYF
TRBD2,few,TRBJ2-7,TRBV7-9,TGTGCCAGCAGCTCGGGAGGGGCATCCTACGAGCAGTACTTC,CASSSGGASYEQYF
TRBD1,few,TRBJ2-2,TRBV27,TGTGCCAGCAGAGGCGACAGGGTAGGGGAGCTGTTTTTT,CASRGDRVGELFF
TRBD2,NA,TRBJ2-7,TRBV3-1,TGTGCCAGCAGCCAAGTACCTAGCGGGTCCTACGAGCAGTACTTC,CASSQVPSGSYEQYF
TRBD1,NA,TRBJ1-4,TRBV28,TGTGCCAGCAGTTTAGGTTTGGGACAGGGAGCCGAAAAACTGTTTTTT,CASSLGLGQGAEKLFF
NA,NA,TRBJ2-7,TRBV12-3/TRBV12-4,TGTGCCAGCACCCTTCTGGAGATAGGCGAGCAGTACTTC,CASTLLEIGEQYF
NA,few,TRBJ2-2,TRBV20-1,TGCAGTGCTAGCGGGGGACCCACCGGGGAGCTGTTTTTT,CSASGGPTGELFF
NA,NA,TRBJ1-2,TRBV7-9,TGTGCCAGCAGCTCCACAGGTTCCCTGGGCTACACCTTC,CASSSTGSLGYTF
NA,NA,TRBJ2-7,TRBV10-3,TGTGCCATCAGTGAGTCCTCCGGGAGTGGCCACGAGCAGTACTTC,CAISESSGSGHEQYF
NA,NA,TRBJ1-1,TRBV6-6,TGTGCCAGCAGTAGGTCCGAAAGCACCGAAGCTTTCTTT,CASSRSESTEAFF
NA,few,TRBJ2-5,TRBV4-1,TGCGCCAGCAGCCAAGTTTGGGACAGCGGGCAAGAGACCCAGTACTTC,CASSQVWDSGQETQYF
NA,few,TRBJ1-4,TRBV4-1,TGCGCCAGCAGCCAGCGAGCGGGACTGACTAATGAAAAACTGTTTTTT,CASSQRAGLTNEKLFF
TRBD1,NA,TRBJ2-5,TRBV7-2,TGTGCCAGCAGCCCCCGGAGACAGGGGGGGAAGGAGACCCAGTACTTC,CASSPRRQGGKETQYF
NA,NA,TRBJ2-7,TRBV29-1,TGCAGCGTTGAAAGAGCTCTGGAGGGGAGGCCTTACGAGCAGTACTTC,CSVERALEGRPYEQYF
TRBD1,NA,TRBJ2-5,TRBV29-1,TGCAGCGTTGCCGAGACAGGGCAAGAGACCCAGTACTTC,CSVAETGQETQYF
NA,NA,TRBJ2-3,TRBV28,TGTGCCAGCAGTCAAACAATTCGACCTTCCAGGTACACAGATACGCAGTATTTT,CASSQTIRPSRYTDTQYF
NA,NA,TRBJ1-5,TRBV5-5,TGTGCCAGCAGCTTGGGGGCCCTGAGGAAGGATCAGCCCCAGCATTTT,CASSLGALRKDQPQHF
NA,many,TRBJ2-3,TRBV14,TGTGCCAGCAGCCAAGTTCCAGATACGCAGTATTTT,CASSQVPDTQYF
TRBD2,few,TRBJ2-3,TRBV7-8,TGTGCCAGCAGCCCGCGGGGGGCGAATACGCAGTATTTT,CASSPRGANTQYF
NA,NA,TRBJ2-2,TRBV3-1,TGTGCCAGCAGCCAAGAGGGTTGGAGGACCGGGGAGCTGTTTTTT,CASSQEGWRTGELFF
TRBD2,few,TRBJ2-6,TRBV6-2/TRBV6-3,TGTGCCAGCAGTTCTGGGAGGGCTGGGGCCAACGTCCTGACTTTC,CASSSGRAGANVLTF
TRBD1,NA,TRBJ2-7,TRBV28,TGTGCCAGCAGTGCCGGGACAGGGATCGACCACGAGCAGTACTTC,CASSAGTGIDHEQYF
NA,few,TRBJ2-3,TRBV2,TGTGCCAGCAGTACCTTCCTAAGAAGCACAGATACGCAGTATTTT,CASSTFLRSTDTQYF
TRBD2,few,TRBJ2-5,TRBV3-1,TGTGCCAGCAGCAACGCGGCCGCGGGGGGTTGGGAGACCCAGTACTTC,CASSNAAAGGWETQYF
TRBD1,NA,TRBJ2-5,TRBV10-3,TGTGCCATCAGTGAAAGAAACCCAGGGGGAGAGACCCAGTACTTC,CAISERNPGGETQYF
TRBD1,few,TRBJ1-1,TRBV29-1,TGCAGCGTCTCCTACAGGGGGCTTCAATACGAAGCTTTCTTT,CSVSYRGLQYEAFF
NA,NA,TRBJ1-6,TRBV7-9,TGTGCCAGCAGGGAAACCGGGGCTAATTCACCCCTCCACTTT,CASRETGANSPLHF
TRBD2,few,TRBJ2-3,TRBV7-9,TGTGCCAGCTCGACTAGCGGGGGGGCGGATACGCAGTATTTT,CASSTSGGADTQYF
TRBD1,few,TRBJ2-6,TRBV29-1,TGCAGCGTCGAAGTAACAGGGGCTGGGGCCAACGTCCTGACTTTC,CSVEVTGAGANVLTF
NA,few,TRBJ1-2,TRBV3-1,TGTGCCAGCAGCCAAGGGGCTGAGGGGTATGGCTACGCCTTC,CASSQGAEGYGYAF
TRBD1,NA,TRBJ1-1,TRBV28,TGTGCCAGCAGACCAATTTGGGACAGGGGGCTATACGAGACGGCTTTCTTT,CASRPIWDRGLYETAFF
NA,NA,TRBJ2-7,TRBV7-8,TGTGCCAGCACCAGGGTTGGGGGGCCAATCTCCTACGAGCAGTACTTC,CASTRVGGPISYEQYF
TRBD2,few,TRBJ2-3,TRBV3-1,TGTGCCAGCAGCGATACTCTAGCGGAGTACACAGATACGCAGTATTTT,CASSDTLAEYTDTQYF
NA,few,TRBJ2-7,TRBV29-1,TGCAGCGTTGAAGGACAGGATTACGAGCAGTACTTC,CSVEGQDYEQYF
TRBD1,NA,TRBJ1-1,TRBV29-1,TGCAGCGTAAGCAGGGGGCCCGGGGAAGCTTTCTTT,CSVSRGPGEAFF
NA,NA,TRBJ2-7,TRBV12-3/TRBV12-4,TGTGCCAGCAGTCCGTCCCCGACGGTAAGGACCTACGAGCAGTACTTC,CASSPSPTVRTYEQYF
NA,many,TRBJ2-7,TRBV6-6,TGTGCCAGCGCTGAAGGTGTGTTCGCCTACGAGCAGTACTTC,CASAEGVFAYEQYF
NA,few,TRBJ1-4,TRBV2,TGTGCCACCGCAAGGGGGTTGGTGGCAACTAATGAAAAACTGTTTTTT,CATARGLVATNEKLFF
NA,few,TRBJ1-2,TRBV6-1,TGTGCCAGCAGTGACTTCTTCGGGGGCAGGGGCGGCTACACCTTC,CASSDFFGGRGGYTF
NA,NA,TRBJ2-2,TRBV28,TGTGCCACCAGACTCCGAGGCGGGGCGAAAGCCGGGGAGCTGTTTTTT,CATRLRGGAKAGELFF
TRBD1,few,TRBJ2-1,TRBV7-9,TGTGCCAGCAGCTTAGGATCAGGGGGTAACTCCTACAATGAGCAGTTCTTC,CASSLGSGGNSYNEQFF
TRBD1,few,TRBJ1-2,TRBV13,TGTGCCAGCAGCCCCCGGACAGGCACCTTC,CASSPRTGTF